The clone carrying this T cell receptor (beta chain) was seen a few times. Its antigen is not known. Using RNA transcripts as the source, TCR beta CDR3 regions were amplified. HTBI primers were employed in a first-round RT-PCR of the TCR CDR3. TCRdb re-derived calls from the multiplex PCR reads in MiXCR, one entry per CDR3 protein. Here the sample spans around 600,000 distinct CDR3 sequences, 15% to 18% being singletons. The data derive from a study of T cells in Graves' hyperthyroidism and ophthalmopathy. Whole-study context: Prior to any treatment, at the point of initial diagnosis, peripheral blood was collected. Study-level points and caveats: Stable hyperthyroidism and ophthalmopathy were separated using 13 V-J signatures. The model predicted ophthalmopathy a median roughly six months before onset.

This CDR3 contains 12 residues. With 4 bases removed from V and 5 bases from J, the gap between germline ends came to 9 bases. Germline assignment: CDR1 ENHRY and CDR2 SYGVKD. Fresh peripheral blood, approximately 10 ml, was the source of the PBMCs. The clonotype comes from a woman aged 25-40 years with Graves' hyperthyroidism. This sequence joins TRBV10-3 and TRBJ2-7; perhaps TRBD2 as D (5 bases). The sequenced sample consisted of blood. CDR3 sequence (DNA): TGTGCCATCAGTGCCGGACTCCACGAGCAGTACTTC. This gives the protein CAISAGLHEQYF.